Below, 10 T cell receptor beta chains from the same sample are listed, as sequenced in a study of regulatory T cells in long-lasting Graves disease (dated by TCRdb to the early 2020s). Interpreted using the paper, the time point label stands for: newly diagnosed GD, antithyroid drugs for less than 3 months. RNA was extracted from PBMCs in TRIzol for both TCR sequencing and RNA sequencing. Libraries were made using multiplex PCR. TCRdb records Illumina HiSeq 4000 as the sequencer. iRepertoire HTBI primers and Arm-PCR amplification of CDR3 regions were used to construct TCR beta libraries. TCRdb reworked the public reads: Q25 trimming with fastp, MiXCR clone assembly, productive beta chains retained. Identical CDR3 protein sequences are pooled into one entry, listed with their most common genes and DNA. The table for this sample lists a few hundred thousand distinct CDR3 sequences; 11% to 15% of them were counted only once. The top ten clones comprise under 20% of the sample.

The same data also contributed to another study, on T cells in Graves' hyperthyroidism and ophthalmopathy.

The sample in question was peripheral blood mononuclear cells (PBMCs), obtained at new diagnosis, from a patient treated with antithyroid drugs. The receptor source for this set is a woman between 45 and 60 years old with Graves disease. Donor details come from another sample of the same person, matched by shared clones.

The chain links TRBV5-5 to TRBJ2-5; D unresolved. The V and J ends lost 2 bases and 0 bases respectively, with 11 bases between them. The germline CDR1 and CDR2 sequences are SGHKS and YYEKEE (reference sequence). The CDR3 spans 15 residues. The DNA of the CDR3 is TGTGCCAGCAGCTTCGAACCAGAGTACCAAGAGACCCAGTACTTC. This sequence encodes CASSFEPEYQETQYF.

This clonotype was observed a few times. This chain links TRBV6-5 with TRBJ2-7, with a weak D call TRBD2 (5 bases). Trimming left V 0 bases short and J 3 bases short, with 12 bases between. From germline, CDR1 is MNHEY and CDR2 SVGAGI. This CDR3 is 15 amino acids long. Here the CDR3 reads CASSYSSGSDYEQYF. CDR3 DNA sequence: TGTGCCAGCAGTTACTCATCGGGATCCGACTACGAGCAGTACTTC.

This clonotype was observed many times. The rearrangement links TRBV20-1 to TRBJ2-5, with 11 bases aligning to TRBD2. This CDR3 comprises 15 residues. The germline V gene has CDR1 DFQATT and CDR2 SNEGSKA (reference sequence). The CDR3 nucleotides are TGCAGCGACCTCAATACTCTAGCGGGAGGAGAGACCCAGTACTTC. This codes for CSDLNTLAGGETQYF.

The sample holds a few counts of this clonotype. The CDR3 spells CAISGGGPNEQFF. CDR3 sequence (DNA): TGTGCCATCAGTGGTGGTGGCCCCAATGAGCAGTTCTTC. The V call is TRBV10-3, the J call TRBJ2-1; D not resolved. CDR1 ENHRY and CDR2 SYGVKD come from the germline V gene. V dropped 4 bases and J dropped 6 bases, with 10 bases sitting between them. The CDR3 contains 13 residues.

The chain combines TRBV20-1 with TRBJ2-7, with D possibly TRBD1 on 5 matching bases. Germline V lookup: CDR1 DFQATT, CDR2 SNEGSKA (reference sequence). The length of the CDR3 is 14 residues. V lost 0 bases and J lost 5, with 14 bases in between. The CDR3 is CSARDFRVDNEQYF. CDR3 bases: TGCAGTGCTAGAGATTTCAGGGTCGACAACGAGCAGTACTTC.

This clonotype occurred a few times. The CDR3 DNA follows: TGTGCCAGCAGCCATAAACCGGGACAAGCCTACGAGCAGTACTTC. Encoded protein: CASSHKPGQAYEQYF. The V call is TRBV7-9, the J call TRBJ2-7, with a possible D match to TRBD1 (6 bases). This CDR3 has 15 residues. V lost 5 bases to trimming and J lost 2 bases, with 16 bases between them. CDR1 and CDR2 from the germline V gene are SEHNR and FQNEAQ (reference sequence).

The table lists this clonotype with many counts. The DNA of the CDR3 is TGTGCCAGTAGGGAACAGGGAGCTTATAGCAATCAGCCCCAGCATTTT. Amino acid sequence: CASREQGAYSNQPQHF. The rearrangement joins TRBV19 to TRBJ1-5; tentatively, D is TRBD1 (6 bases). V dropped 6 bases and J dropped 0 bases, with 15 bases sitting between them. Germline V gene lookup returns CDR1 LNHDA and CDR2 SQIVND (reference sequence). CDR3 length: 16 residues. The variable domain in full, completed from reference TRBV19 and TRBJ1-5, reads DGGITQSPKYLFRKEGQNVTLSCEQNLNHDAMYWYRQDPGQGLRLIYYSQIVNDFQKGDIAEGYSVSREKKESFPLTVTSAQKNPTAFYLCASREQGAYSNQPQHFGDGTRLSIL.

This chain connects TRBV4-2 to TRBJ2-7, with unresolved D. This CDR3 has 15 amino acids. CDR1 is LGHNA and CDR2 is YNFKEQ in the germline V gene. The ends were cut back, 3 bases at V and 1 base at J, with 13 bases in the middle. CDR3 sequence reads: CASSQARGVSYEQYF. The CDR3 DNA reads as TGTGCCAGCAGCCAGGCGCGTGGAGTATCCTACGAGCAGTACTTC.

The J gene is TRBJ1-5, the V gene TRBV18, with a weak D call TRBD1 (6 bases). Per germline, CDR1 KGHSH and CDR2 LQKENI. Trimming stripped 2 bases from V and 3 bases from J, with 14 bases between. The CDR3 extends over 16 amino acids. The CDR3 DNA follows: TGTGCCAGCTCACCAGGGGTTGGACAGACCAATCAGCCCCAGCATTTT. Residues: CASSPGVGQTNQPQHF.

This clonotype was detected many times. The chain links TRBV12-3 or TRBV12-4 to TRBJ2-1; D remains ambiguous. There are 11 residues in the CDR3. V lost 3 bases and J lost 12, with 9 bases in between. The CDR3: CASSFEWGQFF. CDR3 sequence (DNA): TGTGCCAGCAGTTTTGAGTGGGGGCAGTTCTTC.